This TCR beta chain comes out of a study of T-cell memory formation after mild COVID-19. TCRdb reprocessed the 5' RACE reads via MiXCR and lists one record per CDR3 protein. Counted here are a few hundred thousand distinct CDR3 sequences, roughly 17% occurring once; the ten biggest clones make up approximately 22%. General study results and limits: Clones that got smaller from day 15 to 85 had even CD4/CD8, while clones growing later tipped toward CD4+.

This clonotype was detected a few times. Its antigen is as yet unknown. The CDR3 length is 13 residues. Germline CDR1 SGHVS, CDR2 FQNEAQ. The J segment lost 1 base and the V segment lost 6 bases, leaving 1 base of the junction unmatched. The chain has TRBV7-8 and TRBJ2-7, with 9 positions matching TRBD1. The sequenced material came from PBMCs or a T cell subset sorted from them (not recorded which). This clonotype originated in a man aged 18 to 29 who had mild COVID-19 (a few samples of this study predate the infection). Cell type and time point are not known. In DNA, the CDR3 is TGTGCCAGCAGAGGGACAGGGTCCTACGAGCAGTACGTC. This codes for CASRGTGSYEQYV.